Below are 27 T cell receptor beta chains sequenced from a single sample in a study of blood T cell repertoires in COVID-19. Measured with immunoSEQ multiplex PCR; TCRdb has only the in-frame clones, and not every one. Of about 230,000 clones listed, 85% to 90% are singletons. The sequenced sample was PBMCs or T cells enriched from blood (not recorded which). The receptors were gathered from a woman in her 30s with acute COVID-19.

This chain joins TRBV9 and TRBJ2-6; a possible D gene is TRBD1 (6 bases). Per the germline V gene, CDR1 is SGDLS and CDR2 is YYNGEE. V dropped 4 bases and J dropped 0 bases, with 14 bases sitting between them. The CDR3 runs to 17 residues. CDR3: CASSFRQAFSGANVLTF. CDR3 sequence (DNA): TGTGCCAGCAGCTTTCGACAGGCGTTCTCTGGGGCCAACGTCCTGACTTTC.

The chain uses TRBV27 and TRBJ1-6; weak D call: TRBD1 (5 bases). V lost 2 bases to trimming and J lost 11 bases, with 16 bases between them. Germline CDR1 is MNHEY and CDR2 is SMNVEV (reference sequence). The CDR3 runs 15 residues. The CDR3 DNA reads TGTGCCAGCAGTTTAGGGACCGACTTAGCGGCACCCCTCCACTTT. The encoded protein is CASSLGTDLAAPLHF.

The chain joins TRBV11-2 to TRBJ2-1; possible D gene TRBD1, 5 bases. Trimming left V 1 base short and J 7 bases short, with 14 bases between. CDR3 size: 15 residues. Germline V gene data show CDR1 as SGHAT and CDR2 as FQNNGV. CDR3 region: CASSLVGQGSNEQFF. The CDR3 DNA follows: TGTGCCAGCAGCTTAGTTGGTCAGGGTAGTAATGAGCAGTTCTTC.

V is TRBV5-1 and J is TRBJ2-1, with 14 positions matching TRBD2. Germline CDR1 and CDR2: SGHRS and YFSETQ. Trimming cost V 4 bases and J 7 bases; bases outside gene matches: 4. The CDR3 loop spans 15 amino acids. The CDR3 spells CASSTGLAGGNEQFF. The CDR3 DNA follows: TGCGCCAGCAGCACAGGACTAGCGGGGGGTAATGAGCAGTTCTTC.

This chain uses TRBV5-1 with TRBJ2-1, with 10 bases matching TRBD1. Germline CDR1 is SGHRS and CDR2 is YFSETQ. Trimming cost V 0 bases and J 7 bases; bases outside gene matches: 7. The CDR3 is 16 amino acids. The CDR3 DNA reads TGCGCCAGCAGCTTGGTACCGACAGGGGGCGGGAATGAGCAGTTCTTC. Translation gives CASSLVPTGGGNEQFF.

The V call is TRBV6-5, the J call TRBJ1-6; D remains ambiguous. Germline-derived CDR1 and CDR2 are MNHEY and SVGAGI. V lost 8 bases to trimming and J lost 0 bases, with 5 bases between them. The CDR3 totals 13 residues. CDR3 amino acids: CASRVSYNSPLHF. CDR3 nucleotides: TGTGCCAGCCGAGTCTCCTATAATTCACCCCTCCACTTT.

The V and J genes are TRBV11-2 and TRBJ1-6; perhaps TRBD1 as D (6 bases). The V gene lost 3 bases and the J gene lost 7 bases, with 13 bases spanning the gap. The V gene's germline CDR1 is SGHAT and CDR2 FQNNGV. The CDR3 extends over 15 amino acids. As DNA, the CDR3 is TGTGCCAGCAGCTTGGAACAGGGTGGGAATTCACCCCTCCACTTT. Its translation: CASSLEQGGNSPLHF.

The chain is built from TRBV29-1 and TRBJ2-1; TRBD2 aligns across 15 bases. Unmatched junction bases numbered 3, after V lost 7 bases and J lost 5 bases. This CDR3 region has 14 residues. CDR1 is SQVTM, CDR2 ANQGSEA, per germline. CDR3 residues: CSGRTSGGDNEQFF. The DNA of the CDR3 is TGCAGCGGGAGGACTAGCGGGGGGGACAATGAGCAGTTCTTC.

V and J are TRBV10-1 and TRBJ2-3; possible D gene TRBD1, 6 bases. V was shortened by 6 bases and J by 3 bases, with 10 bases between the two germline ends. The CDR3 contains 13 residues. Germline V gene data show CDR1 as WNHNN and CDR2 as SYGVQD (reference sequence). CDR3 sequence reads: CASRGGRTDTQYF. In nucleotides, the CDR3 is TGCGCCAGCAGAGGGGGACGGACAGATACGCAGTATTTT.

In this sample, this clone turned up a few times. The rearrangement joins TRBV10-1 to TRBJ2-3, with 9 bases fitting TRBD1. Germline CDR1 and CDR2: WNHNN and SYGVQD (reference sequence). J was trimmed by 5 bases and V by 6 bases; bases with no gene match: 3. The CDR3 has 13 amino acids. CDR3 protein: CASSLDRGDTQYF. The CDR3 DNA reads TGCGCCAGCAGCTTGGACAGGGGAGATACGCAGTATTTT.

This clone has a handful of counts. V and J are TRBV29-1 and TRBJ2-7, with 9 positions matching TRBD1. The CDR3 spans 14 residues. The V segment lost 5 bases and the J segment 3 bases; nucleotides outside the gene matches: 8. Per germline, CDR1 SQVTM and CDR2 ANQGSEA. CDR3 nucleotide sequence: TGCAGCGTTAATCCCGGGACAGGGATCTACGAGCAGTACTTC. This translates into CSVNPGTGIYEQYF.

The chain is built from TRBV27 and TRBJ2-1; 10 nucleotides match TRBD2. This CDR3 is built from 15 residues. CDR1 is MNHEY, CDR2 SMNVEV, per germline (reference sequence). Trimming at V came to 3 bases and at J to 6 bases, leaving 5 bases not matched to a gene. The CDR3 DNA sequence: TGTGCCAGCAGTTTGAGCGGGGGGGCTTCCAATGAGCAGTTCTTC. This encodes CASSLSGGASNEQFF.

This sequence joins TRBV3-1 (or the pseudogene TRBV3-2) and TRBJ2-2; TRBD1 aligns across 8 bases. The CDR3 spans 16 residues. The J segment lost 1 base and the V segment lost 4 bases, leaving 5 bases of the junction unmatched. Germline V gene sequence: CDR1 LGHDT, CDR2 YNNKEL (reference sequence). The CDR3: CASSRRGTGNTGELFF. CDR3 sequence (DNA): TGTGCCAGCAGCCGCAGGGGGACAGGGAACACCGGGGAGCTGTTTTTT.

The chain is built from TRBV4-3 and TRBJ2-7; perhaps TRBD1 as D (5 bases). The length of the CDR3 is 14 residues. V shed 1 base and J shed 4 bases, with 11 bases lying between them. Germline CDR1 LGHNA, CDR2 YSLEER. The CDR3 nucleotides read TGCGCCAGCAGCCAAGTGTACAGGCCATACGAGCAGTACTTC. This translates into CASSQVYRPYEQYF.

V and J are TRBV27 and TRBJ1-6, with TRBD1 as a possible D gene (6 bases). The germline CDR1 and CDR2 sequences are MNHEY and SMNVEV (reference sequence). Deletions cut 3 bases from V and 9 bases from J, with 12 bases between. This CDR3 contains 14 residues. The CDR3 spells CASSFWQGTSPLHF. DNA of the CDR3: TGTGCCAGCAGTTTCTGGCAGGGGACTTCACCCCTCCACTTT.

Only a few counts were recorded for this clone. This chain links TRBV18 with TRBJ2-7; 10 bases are shared with TRBD2. CDR1 is KGHSH, CDR2 LQKENI, per germline. The J segment lost 2 bases and the V segment lost 4 bases, leaving 2 bases of the junction unmatched. This CDR3 region has 14 residues. The CDR3 spells CASSRAGGPYEQYF. DNA for the CDR3: TGTGCCAGCTCACGAGCGGGGGGGCCCTACGAGCAGTACTTC.

The chain is built from TRBV3-1 (or the pseudogene TRBV3-2) and TRBJ1-2; 7 bases match TRBD1. The germline gives CDR1 LGHDT, CDR2 YNNKEL (reference sequence). There are 14 residues in the CDR3. V was clipped by 3 bases and J by 7 bases; unmatched bases: 8. DNA for the CDR3: TGTGCCAGCAGCCACAAGAAGGGGGCCGGTGGCTACACCTTC. This codes for CASSHKKGAGGYTF.

DNA for the CDR3: TGTGCCAGCAGCTTTCTTTCGGGGGTGAACACTGAAGCTTTCTTT. It translates to CASSFLSGVNTEAFF. The chain recombines TRBV7-9 with TRBJ1-1; D is possibly TRBD1 (5 bases). V was trimmed by 3 bases and J by 0 bases, leaving 11 bases between them. CDR3 length equals 15 residues. In germline, CDR1 is SEHNR, CDR2 FQNEAQ (reference sequence).

This clone was observed a handful of times. The V and J genes are TRBV6-5 and TRBJ1-2; tentative D call: TRBD1 (6 bases). From germline, CDR1 is MNHEY and CDR2 SVGAGI. The CDR3 has 13 residues. Trimming removed 8 bases at V and 8 bases at J, with 18 bases between. CDR3 amino acids: CASSLETGGGYTF. The DNA for the CDR3 is TGTGCCAGCTCCCTTGAGACAGGCGGAGGCTACACCTTC.

The chain joins TRBV7-6 to TRBJ2-7, with a possible D match to TRBD1 (5 bases). Germline V gene data show CDR1 as SGHVS and CDR2 as FNYEAQ. The CDR3 has 15 residues. The V and J ends lost 1 base and 1 base respectively, with 11 bases between them. The CDR3 region is CASSLVFGQSYEQYF. The CDR3 region has the DNA TGTGCCAGCAGCTTAGTCTTCGGACAATCCTACGAGCAGTACTTC.

This clone was counted only a few times. The chain carries TRBV5-1 and TRBJ1-1; the match to TRBD1 covers 7 bases. V gave up 4 bases and J gave up 6 bases; unmatched junction bases: 12. The CDR3 sequence is 15 residues long. Germline lookup yields CDR1 SGHRS and CDR2 YFSETQ. This CDR3 reads CASSGTGTAGAEAFF. CDR3 sequence (DNA): TGCGCCAGCAGCGGAACCGGGACAGCGGGGGCTGAAGCTTTCTTT.

This chain uses TRBV6-5 with TRBJ1-1; no definite D call. The CDR3 totals 13 residues. The germline V and J ends were trimmed by 4 bases and 8 bases, with 14 bases remaining between them. Germline CDR1 is MNHEY and CDR2 is SVGAGI. The CDR3 spells CASSSSLAAEAFF. The CDR3 coding sequence is TGTGCCAGCAGTTCCTCCCTCGCCGCGGAAGCTTTCTTT.

In nucleotides, the CDR3 is TGCGCCAGCAGCGATTCCCGGGACAGAGAAGATGGCTACACCTTC. This sequence encodes CASSDSRDREDGYTF. This rearrangement joins TRBV5-1 to TRBJ1-2; the match to TRBD1 covers 7 bases. J was trimmed by 6 bases and V by 4 bases; bases with no gene match: 12. In germline, CDR1 is SGHRS, CDR2 YFSETQ. CDR3 length equals 15 residues.

The chain employs TRBV6-5 and TRBJ2-3; 11 bases align to TRBD2. The CDR3 is 15 amino acids. CDR1 MNHEY and CDR2 SVGAGI come from the germline V gene. The ends lost 6 bases at V and 2 bases at J; junction bases unmatched: 4. DNA for the CDR3: TGTGCCAGCAGCACTAGCGGGGGCCACACAGATACGCAGTATTTT. Translated: CASSTSGGHTDTQYF.

This chain connects TRBV27 to TRBJ2-3, with TRBD2 matching 11 bases. Looked up from germline, CDR1 is MNHEY and CDR2 is SMNVEV (reference sequence). CDR3 length: 15 amino acids. Trimming at V came to 6 bases and at J to 7 bases, leaving 9 bases not matched to a gene. CDR3 loop: CASRPGTSGGYTQYF. The CDR3 bases are TGTGCCAGCAGGCCCGGGACTAGCGGCGGATATACGCAGTATTTT.

Comment on this clone: At the DNA level, this CDR3 is encoded by other sequences in the same sample as well. Here the CDR3 reads CASSVEQNYGYTF. As DNA, the CDR3 is TGTGCCAGCAGCGTTGAGCAAAACTATGGCTACACCTTC. This chain joins TRBV9 and TRBJ1-2; D unclear. V lost 2 bases and J lost 2, with 7 bases in between. Germline-derived CDR1 and CDR2 are SGDLS and YYNGEE. The CDR3 is made up of 13 amino acids. Combining the CDR3 with reference TRBV9 and TRBJ1-2 gives the whole variable domain DSGVTQTPKHLITATGQRVTLRCSPRSGDLSVYWYQQSLDQGLQFLIQYYNGEERAKGNILERFSAQQFPDLHSELNLSSLELGDSALYFCASSVEQNYGYTFGSGTRLTVV.

This chain joins TRBV7-3 and TRBJ2-2; tentative D call: TRBD1 (5 bases). Trimming cost V 5 bases and J 4 bases, with 5 bases left between them. The germline CDR1 and CDR2 sequences are SGHTA and FQGTGA. The CDR3 has 12 amino acids. The CDR3 sequence: CASSDSTGELFF. In nucleotides, the CDR3 is TGTGCCAGCAGCGACAGCACCGGGGAGCTGTTTTTT.